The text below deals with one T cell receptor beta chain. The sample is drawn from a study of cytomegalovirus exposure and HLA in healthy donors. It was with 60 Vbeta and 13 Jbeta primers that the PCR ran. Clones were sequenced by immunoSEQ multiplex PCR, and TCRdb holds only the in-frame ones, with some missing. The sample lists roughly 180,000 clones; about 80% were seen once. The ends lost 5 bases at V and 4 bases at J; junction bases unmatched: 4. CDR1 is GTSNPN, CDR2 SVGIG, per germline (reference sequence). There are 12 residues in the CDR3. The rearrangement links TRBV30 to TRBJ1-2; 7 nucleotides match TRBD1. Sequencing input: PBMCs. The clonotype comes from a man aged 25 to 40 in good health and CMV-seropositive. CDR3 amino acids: CAWRGQFYGYTF. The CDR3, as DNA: TGTGCCTGGCGGGGACAGTTCTATGGCTACACCTTC. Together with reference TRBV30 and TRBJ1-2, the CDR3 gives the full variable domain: SQTIHQWPATLVQPVGSPLSLECTVEGTSNPNLYWYRQAAGRGLQLLFYSVGIGQISSEVPQNLSASRPQDRQFILSSKKLLLSDSGFYLCAWRGQFYGYTFGSGTRLTVV.